The 27 T cell receptor beta chains given below trace back to one sample, sequenced in a study of CD8 T cells in ankylosing spondylitis. TCRdb recomputed calls from the 5' RACE reads with MiXCR, one row per CDR3 protein. Seen here are around 300,000 distinct CDR3 sequences, around 20% observed once, and the top ten hold under 4%. The material sequenced was blood, either unsorted or a sorted T cell fraction (not recorded which). The receptors were sampled from a female donor with ankylosing spondylitis or in good health (not recorded which).

This clonotype was picked up a small number of times. This chain connects TRBV29-1 to TRBJ1-1; D is ambiguous. The CDR3 length is 12 residues. Germline CDR1 reads SQVTM; CDR2 reads ANQGSEA. V dropped 6 bases and J dropped 5 bases, with 13 bases sitting between them. This chain's CDR3 is CSVSSSRTEAFF. DNA for the CDR3: TGCAGCGTCTCTTCCTCCAGGACTGAAGCTTTCTTT.

This clonotype was seen only a few times. The chain couples TRBV6-1 to TRBJ1-1, with 7 bases identical to TRBD1. Germline trimming cut 6 bases from V and 5 bases from J; bases unmatched to any gene: 6. The germline V gene has CDR1 MNHNS and CDR2 SASEGT. The CDR3 is 13 amino acids. DNA of the CDR3: TGTGCCAGCAGGAGGGACAGCTGGACTGAAGCTTTCTTT. Its translation: CASRRDSWTEAFF.

J is TRBJ1-4 and V is TRBV6-5, with 8 nucleotides matching TRBD1. Germline CDR1 reads MNHEY; CDR2 reads SVGAGI. This CDR3 has 14 residues. With V trimmed by 5 bases and J by 8 bases, 7 bases remained unmatched. The DNA for the CDR3 is TGTGCCAGCAGTACCGACAGGGGAGGAGAAAAACTGTTTTTT. Its protein is CASSTDRGGEKLFF.

V and J are TRBV10-3 and TRBJ2-5, with TRBD1 as a possible D gene (6 bases). The CDR3 is 14 amino acids. From germline, CDR1 is ENHRY and CDR2 SYGVKD. V gave up 2 bases and J gave up 4 bases, with 11 bases separating them. DNA for the CDR3: TGTGCCATCAGTGAGGGACCAGGGGCAGAGACCCAGTACTTC. Translated: CAISEGPGAETQYF.

The chain uses TRBV6-5 and TRBJ2-2, with TRBD2 identical over 8 bases. Trimming took 6 bases from V and 5 from J; bases not matched to a gene: 17. Germline CDR1 reads MNHEY; CDR2 reads SVGAGI. The CDR3 extends over 18 amino acids. The CDR3: CASSWRSGGEVLTGELFF. In DNA form, the CDR3 reads TGTGCCAGCAGCTGGAGGAGCGGGGGAGAAGTTCTTACCGGGGAGCTGTTTTTT.

The genes are TRBV12-3 or TRBV12-4 and TRBJ2-7; D not certain. This CDR3 is built from 15 residues. Between the trimmed V and J ends, which lost 5 bases and 4 bases, there was a span of 18 bases. CDR3 coding DNA: TGTGCCAGCAGTCCCGGACCCATTAGCAATTACGAGCAGTACTTC. Its protein product is CASSPGPISNYEQYF.

This clonotype was counted between two and nine times. The rearrangement links TRBV5-1 to TRBJ2-1; TRBD2 is a possible D gene (5 bases). Germline V gives CDR1 SGHRS, CDR2 YFSETQ. Trimming cost V 0 bases and J 0 bases, with 16 bases left between them. CDR3 length: 18 residues. The CDR3 here is CASSLGAGARFSYNEQFF. Written as DNA, the CDR3 is TGCGCCAGCAGCTTGGGGGCGGGTGCGAGATTCTCCTACAATGAGCAGTTCTTC.

The chain is built from TRBV5-1 and TRBJ2-7, with 8 nucleotides matching TRBD2. V shed 0 bases, J shed 4 bases, and the junction held 12 bases outside the gene matches. Germline CDR1 is SGHRS and CDR2 is YFSETQ. The CDR3 runs 17 residues. CDR3 in DNA: TGCGCCAGCAGCTTGGCCAGGAGCGGGAGTGTTCGGTACGAGCAGTACTTC. As protein: CASSLARSGSVRYEQYF. Based on the CDR3 plus reference TRBV5-1 and TRBJ2-7, the full variable domain is KAGVTQTPRYLIKTRGQQVTLSCSPISGHRSVSWYQQTPGQGLQFLFEYFSETQRNKGNFPGRFSGRQFSNSRSEMNVSTLELGDSALYLCASSLARSGSVRYEQYFGPGTRLTVT.

Remarks on this clonotype: Mismatch with germline at one junction end may stem from a read error. The chain employs TRBV14 and TRBJ2-3, with 9 bases lining up with TRBD2. CDR1 SGHDN and CDR2 FVKESK come from the germline V gene. The CDR3 covers 14 residues. DNA for the CDR3: TGTGCCAGCAGCCGCGGGACTAGCATAGATACGCAGTATTTT. Translating gives CASSRGTSIDTQYF.

The chain is built from TRBV12-3 or TRBV12-4 and TRBJ2-5; no firm D call. V lost 9 bases and J lost 0, with 5 bases in between. This CDR3 comprises 11 residues. The CDR3 sequence is CASADQETQYF. CDR3 coding DNA: TGTGCCAGTGCGGACCAAGAGACCCAGTACTTC.

This clonotype was counted a few times. The chain employs TRBV5-1 and TRBJ1-2, with a tentative D call TRBD1 (5 bases). The CDR3 is 15 residues long. Germline-derived CDR1 and CDR2 are SGHRS and YFSETQ. Trimming took 4 bases from V and 4 from J, leaving 17 bases between them. The CDR3 DNA sequence: TGCGCCAGCAGCCTGCCCGGGGCGGAGGGCTATGGCTACACCTTC. Protein sequence: CASSLPGAEGYGYTF.

This clonotype was recorded a few times. This chain joins TRBV20-1 and TRBJ2-7; D remains unclear. The CDR3 totals 11 residues. The V end was cut by 4 bases, the J end by 6 bases, with 10 bases between. Germline V gene data show CDR1 as DFQATT and CDR2 as SNEGSKA (reference sequence). In nucleotides, the CDR3 is TGCAGTGCTAAACGCGCTCTCGAGCAGTACTTC. Translating gives CSAKRALEQYF.

This clonotype was picked up many times. The chain joins TRBV12-3 or TRBV12-4 to TRBJ2-7; D perhaps matches TRBD1 (6 bases). The V and J ends lost 5 bases and 3 bases respectively, with 14 bases between them. The CDR3 is 14 amino acids. CDR3 loop: CASSLGQTLYEQYF. The CDR3, as DNA: TGTGCCAGCAGTCTCGGACAGACCCTCTACGAGCAGTACTTC.

This clonotype turned up a few times. This sequence joins TRBV5-4 and TRBJ1-1; 7 nucleotides align to TRBD1. The CDR3 spans 16 residues. The germline V gene has CDR1 SGHNT and CDR2 YYREEE (reference sequence). The junction had 9 bases not matched to a gene; V was cut back by 4 bases and J by 0 bases. CDR3 amino acids: CASSPGTARVNTEAFF. The CDR3 DNA reads TGTGCCAGCAGCCCCGGGACAGCTAGGGTGAACACTGAAGCTTTCTTT.

The CDR3 region has the DNA TGCGCCAGCAGCTATCATAGCGGGAGGCCCACAGATACGCAGTATTTT. It yields the protein CASSYHSGRPTDTQYF. The genes are TRBV5-1 and TRBJ2-3; 10 bases are shared with TRBD2. The ends lost 3 bases at V and 2 bases at J; junction bases unmatched: 6. The germline V gene encodes CDR1 SGHRS and CDR2 YFSETQ. There are 16 residues in the CDR3.

This clonotype has a count of ten or more. The chain joins TRBV12-3 or TRBV12-4 to TRBJ2-7; D unclear. Trimming stripped 5 bases from V and 6 bases from J, with 14 bases between. The length of the CDR3 is 13 residues. The CDR3 spells CASSLLRVGEQYF. The CDR3 coding sequence is TGTGCCAGCAGTCTACTTCGGGTAGGCGAGCAGTACTTC.

This clonotype was picked up a small number of times. The chain combines TRBV20-1 with TRBJ1-1; D is undetermined. Trimming left V 8 bases short and J 5 bases short, with 18 bases between. The CDR3 extends over 13 amino acids. In germline, CDR1 is DFQATT, CDR2 SNEGSKA (reference sequence). The CDR3 sequence is CSWPSGGWTEAFF. Here the CDR3 DNA reads TGCAGTTGGCCCTCGGGTGGTTGGACTGAAGCTTTCTTT.

This clonotype showed up just a few times. The gene calls are TRBV20-1 and TRBJ1-1; D call uncertain. The CDR3 has 13 amino acids. V lost 1 base and J 0 bases, leaving 6 bases between the germline ends. Germline V gene lookup returns CDR1 DFQATT and CDR2 SNEGSKA (reference sequence). CDR3 residues: CSARAKLNTEAFF. CDR3 DNA sequence: TGCAGTGCTAGAGCTAAGTTGAACACTGAAGCTTTCTTT.

The genes are TRBV20-1 and TRBJ2-5; D might be TRBD1 or TRBD2, each matching 5 bases. Trimming took off 3 bases at V and 9 bases at J, with 14 bases between the two ends. This CDR3 region has 12 residues. Germline CDR1 and CDR2: DFQATT and SNEGSKA (reference sequence). This CDR3 reads CSARGTPRAQYF. The CDR3 DNA reads TGCAGTGCTAGGGGGACCCCGCGGGCCCAGTACTTC.

This clonotype was seen a few times. This chain links TRBV12-3 or TRBV12-4 with TRBJ1-1, with D uncertain. The CDR3 spans 14 residues. The germline V and J ends were trimmed by 1 base and 4 bases, with 10 bases remaining between them. CDR3: CASSLVDFGTEAFF. The CDR3 bases are TGTGCCAGCAGTTTAGTAGATTTTGGCACTGAAGCTTTCTTT.

The table lists this clonotype with many counts. The J gene is TRBJ2-1, the V gene TRBV12-3 or TRBV12-4; TRBD1 matches at 8 bases. This CDR3 comprises 15 residues. The junction had 8 bases not matched to a gene; V was cut back by 3 bases and J by 7 bases. The CDR3 reads CASSFPGQGENEQFF. CDR3 bases: TGTGCCAGCAGTTTCCCCGGACAGGGCGAGAATGAGCAGTTCTTC.

The chain combines TRBV7-2 with TRBJ1-3; D gene ambiguous. This CDR3 region has 16 residues. V dropped 5 bases and J dropped 1 base, with 15 bases sitting between them. Germline V gene lookup returns CDR1 SGHTA and CDR2 FQGNSA. This chain's CDR3 is CASSPPEERSGNTIYF. CDR3 DNA: TGTGCCAGCAGCCCCCCCGAAGAGAGGTCTGGAAACACCATATATTTT.

The rearrangement joins TRBV5-4 to TRBJ2-4, with 9 nucleotides matching TRBD2. Germline V gene lookup returns CDR1 SGHNT and CDR2 YYREEE (reference sequence). Germline trimming cut 3 bases from V and 4 bases from J; bases unmatched to any gene: 8. The CDR3 is made up of 16 amino acids. The CDR3 spells CASSSRLAEEKNIQYF. CDR3 sequence (DNA): TGTGCCAGCAGCTCACGACTAGCGGAGGAAAAAAACATTCAGTACTTC.

The chain recombines TRBV18 with TRBJ2-5; D is uncertain. Germline V gene lookup returns CDR1 KGHSH and CDR2 LQKENI. Trimming removed 2 bases from V and 5 bases from J, with 18 bases in between. This CDR3 spans 16 amino acids. Written as DNA, the CDR3 is TGTGCCAGCTCACCATCCCTCTCGGTTCCAAGGGAGACCCAGTACTTC. Translation: CASSPSLSVPRETQYF.

The genes are TRBV11-2 and TRBJ2-7, with D perhaps TRBD1 (6 bases). Per germline, CDR1 SGHAT and CDR2 FQNNGV. Trimming left V 5 bases short and J 0 bases short, with 20 bases between. The CDR3 covers 17 residues. The chain's CDR3 is CASSLVTSGTSSYEQYF. Written as DNA, the CDR3 is TGTGCCAGCAGCCTGGTGACGTCCGGGACAAGCTCCTACGAGCAGTACTTC. Combining the CDR3 with reference TRBV11-2 and TRBJ2-7 gives the whole variable domain EAGVAQSPRYKIIEKRQSVAFWCNPISGHATLYWYQQILGQGPKLLIQFQNNGVVDDSQLPKDRFSAERLKGVDSTLKIQPAKLEDSAVYLCASSLVTSGTSSYEQYFGPGTRLTVT.

This clonotype was seen more than once but under ten times. The chain recombines TRBV5-1 with TRBJ2-1; 10 bases match TRBD1. Germline CDR1 SGHRS, CDR2 YFSETQ. The CDR3 is made up of 17 amino acids. V shed 4 bases, J shed 9 bases, and the junction held 16 bases outside the gene matches. Here the CDR3 DNA reads TGCGCCAGCAGCGACTCCGGGACAGGGGCCCAAACCCGTGAGCAGTTCTTC. Translated, it gives CASSDSGTGAQTREQFF.

CDR3 protein: CASSLSGPKETQYF. Here the CDR3 DNA reads TGTGCCAGCAGCTTGTCGGGGCCTAAAGAGACCCAGTACTTC. This sequence joins TRBV5-4 and TRBJ2-5, with D possibly called TRBD1 or TRBD2 (5 bases each). Germline CDR1 reads SGHNT; CDR2 reads YYREEE (reference sequence). There are 14 residues in the CDR3. Trimming removed 1 base at V and 3 bases at J, with 10 bases between.